A single sample gave rise to the 30 T cell receptor beta chains below, sequenced in a study of cytomegalovirus exposure and HLA in healthy donors. Clones were sequenced by immunoSEQ multiplex PCR, and TCRdb holds only the in-frame ones, with some missing. The sample records roughly 150,000 clones, 70% to 90% being singletons. The sample consisted of PBMCs. All receptors derive from a woman between 18 and 29 years old in good health and CMV-seropositive.

The chain joins TRBV9 to TRBJ2-2; 7 bases are a match to TRBD2. CDR1 and CDR2 from the germline V gene are SGDLS and YYNGEE. Unmatched junction bases numbered 8, after V lost 1 base and J lost 5 bases. The CDR3 totals 16 residues. CDR3 nucleotide sequence: TGTGCCAGCAGCGTAACTCGGGGGGAGCGAACCGGGGAGCTGTTTTTT. Translation: CASSVTRGERTGELFF.

This rearrangement joins TRBV11-3 to TRBJ2-1; D is uncertain. CDR1 SGHNT and CDR2 YENEEA come from the germline V gene. The CDR3 runs 12 residues. V lost 1 base and J lost 8, with 6 bases in between. The CDR3 DNA is TGTGCCAGCAGCTTAGTCGTCGATGAGCAGTTCTTC. It is translated as CASSLVVDEQFF.

V usage is TRBV7-3 and J usage is TRBJ2-2, with 8 bases lining up with TRBD2. The CDR3 has 17 amino acids. J gave up 3 bases and V 1 base, and 7 bases lay outside the gene matches. Germline V gene data show CDR1 as SGHTA and CDR2 as FQGTGA. CDR3 in amino acids: CASSLIPGLEDTGELFF. DNA of the CDR3: TGTGCCAGCAGCTTAATCCCGGGACTAGAGGACACCGGGGAGCTGTTTTTT.

A note on this clone: The same CDR3 also results from other DNA sequences found in this sample. V is TRBV28 and J is TRBJ2-2; no definite D call. In germline, CDR1 is MDHEN, CDR2 SYDVKM. The CDR3 covers 12 residues. V lost 3 bases to trimming and J lost 6 bases, with 5 bases between them. Here the CDR3 DNA reads TGTGCCAGCAGTTTGTCCGCCGGGGAGCTGTTTTTT. This codes for CASSLSAGELFF.

The chain employs TRBV19 and TRBJ2-2; no firm D call. CDR1 LNHDA and CDR2 SQIVND come from the germline V gene (reference sequence). With 5 bases removed from V and 3 bases from J, the gap between germline ends came to 10 bases. The CDR3 sequence is 14 residues long. CDR3: CASSRSVDTGELFF. CDR3 DNA: TGTGCCAGTAGTCGATCGGTCGACACCGGGGAGCTGTTTTTT.

J is TRBJ2-7 and V is TRBV28, with TRBD1 matching over 9 bases. Germline loops: CDR1 MDHEN, CDR2 SYDVKM. The CDR3 is made up of 14 amino acids. V dropped 5 bases and J dropped 3; count of bases not matched to a gene: 5. The CDR3 bases are TGTGCCAGCAGTAAGACAGGGGGTAGCTACGAGCAGTACTTC. It encodes CASSKTGGSYEQYF.

The chain links TRBV10-2 to TRBJ1-2; D is ambiguous. CDR3 size: 13 residues. V was shortened by 4 bases and J by 10 bases, with 16 bases between the two germline ends. The germline V gene has CDR1 WSHSY and CDR2 SAAADI. CDR3 nucleotide sequence: TGCGCCAGCAGTGGGATCCGGGGATCAAACTACACCTTC. It specifies CASSGIRGSNYTF.

As for this clone: Other DNA sequences in the same sample also yield this CDR3. The chain uses TRBV5-1 and TRBJ2-5; possible D gene TRBD2, 7 bases. The CDR3 is 13 amino acids. The V end was cut by 1 base, the J end by 4 bases, with 8 bases between. Germline V lookup: CDR1 SGHRS, CDR2 YFSETQ. The CDR3 bases are TGCGCCAGCAGCTTGAGGGGGGGAGAGACCCAGTACTTC. Amino acids: CASSLRGGETQYF.

The chain couples TRBV7-9 to TRBJ2-1; 8 positions agree with TRBD2. CDR1 SEHNR and CDR2 FQNEAQ come from the germline V gene (reference sequence). The CDR3 is 15 amino acids. V lost 5 bases, J lost 0 bases, and 3 bases stayed unmatched. CDR3 in amino acids: CASSAGTSSYNEQFF. The CDR3 DNA follows: TGTGCCAGCAGCGCCGGGACTAGCTCCTACAATGAGCAGTTCTTC.

The gene calls are TRBV5-1 and TRBJ1-4, with D possibly matching TRBD1 (6 bases). V gave up 5 bases and J gave up 7 bases, with 15 bases separating them. The CDR3 contains 14 residues. Germline CDR1 SGHRS, CDR2 YFSETQ. The CDR3 loop is CASSLGAGGEKLFF. Here the CDR3 DNA reads TGCGCCAGCAGTCTGGGGGCGGGTGGTGAAAAACTGTTTTTT.

The chain joins TRBV29-1 to TRBJ2-7, with TRBD1 matching 11 bases. From germline, CDR1 is SQVTM and CDR2 ANQGSEA. This CDR3 region has 15 residues. Losses at the gene ends were 3 bases for V and 6 bases for J; bases not matched to a gene: 10. This chain's CDR3 is CSVELLGTGGTEQYF. The DNA for the CDR3 is TGCAGCGTTGAGTTATTGGGGACAGGGGGTACCGAGCAGTACTTC.

The chain employs TRBV7-6 and TRBJ2-7; D remains ambiguous. With 5 bases removed from V and 0 bases from J, the gap between germline ends came to 11 bases. The CDR3 is 14 amino acids. Germline-derived CDR1 and CDR2 are SGHVS and FNYEAQ. CDR3 sequence: CASSPFLSSYEQYF. CDR3 DNA sequence: TGTGCCAGCAGCCCCTTCCTGAGCTCCTACGAGCAGTACTTC.

V is TRBV5-6 and J is TRBJ2-1; maybe TRBD2 (6 bases). V gave up 3 bases and J gave up 2 bases, with 15 bases separating them. Germline lookup yields CDR1 SGHDT and CDR2 YYEEEE. The length of the CDR3 is 16 residues. CDR3 in amino acids: CASSSQSGVPYNEQFF. CDR3 DNA sequence: TGTGCCAGCAGCTCCCAATCGGGAGTACCCTACAATGAGCAGTTCTTC.

This clone was seen only once. The chain employs TRBV11-2 and TRBJ2-7; 7 positions agree with TRBD2. The CDR3 extends over 16 amino acids. The J segment lost 0 bases and the V segment lost 3 bases, leaving 8 bases of the junction unmatched. CDR1 SGHAT and CDR2 FQNNGV come from the germline V gene. The CDR3 region has the DNA TGTGCCAGCAGCTTCTTGATAGCGGGCGGCTCCTACGAGCAGTACTTC. It specifies CASSFLIAGGSYEQYF. The entire variable domain, with the rest obtained from reference TRBV11-2 and TRBJ2-7, is as follows: EAGVAQSPRYKIIEKRQSVAFWCNPISGHATLYWYQQILGQGPKLLIQFQNNGVVDDSQLPKDRFSAERLKGVDSTLKIQPAKLEDSAVYLCASSFLIAGGSYEQYFGPGTRLTVT.

V usage is TRBV5-4 and J usage is TRBJ1-2; weak D call: TRBD1 (6 bases). The CDR3 sequence is 14 residues long. Germline V gene data show CDR1 as SGHNT and CDR2 as YYREEE (reference sequence). With 0 bases removed from V and 10 bases from J, the gap between germline ends came to 16 bases. The CDR3 reads CASSLAGGRGDYTF. The CDR3 DNA sequence: TGTGCCAGCAGCTTGGCGGGGGGCCGCGGGGACTACACCTTC.

The V gene is TRBV15, the J gene TRBJ2-7; no reliable D call. CDR1 and CDR2 from the germline V gene are LNHNV and YYDKDF (reference sequence). This CDR3 contains 14 residues. Trimming cost V 0 bases and J 8 bases, with 14 bases left between them. The CDR3 protein is CATSRDRSQVQQYF. As DNA, the CDR3 is TGTGCCACCAGCAGAGATCGCTCGCAGGTACAGCAGTACTTC.

The CDR3 bases are TGTGCCAGCAGTGAACAAGGCCTAGCGGGAGGTGCCGGGGAGCTGTTTTTT. Amino acids: CASSEQGLAGGAGELFF. This chain joins TRBV2 and TRBJ2-2; 11 positions agree with TRBD2. Germline V gene data show CDR1 as SNHLY and CDR2 as FYNNEI. The V segment lost 2 bases and the J segment 6 bases; nucleotides outside the gene matches: 8. The CDR3 length is 17 residues.

The chain uses TRBV30 and TRBJ1-5, with D perhaps TRBD1 (5 bases). The CDR3 runs to 13 residues. The germline CDR1 and CDR2 sequences are GTSNPN and SVGIG (reference sequence). V lost 2 bases and J 6 bases, leaving 11 bases between the germline ends. The CDR3 coding sequence is TGTGCCTGGAGTAGTCAGGGCCGTCAGCCCCAGCATTTT. It codes for CAWSSQGRQPQHF.

This clone was seen just once. The rearrangement uses TRBV29-1 and TRBJ2-7; perhaps TRBD1 as D (5 bases). Trimming shortened V by 3 bases and J by 6 bases, and 12 bases separated the two germline ends. Germline CDR1 is SQVTM and CDR2 is ANQGSEA. The length of the CDR3 is 12 residues. The CDR3 DNA reads as TGCAGCGTTGATGGGGCCTTGGGCGAGCAGTACTTC. Amino acid sequence: CSVDGALGEQYF.

This rearrangement joins TRBV7-9 to TRBJ2-1; possibly TRBD2 for D (6 bases). Germline CDR1 is SEHNR and CDR2 is FQNEAQ (reference sequence). Trimming cost V 2 bases and J 4 bases, with 12 bases left between them. CDR3 size: 15 residues. For the CDR3, the DNA is TGTGCCAGCAGCTTAACTTCAAGCGGGTACAATGAGCAGTTCTTC. Its protein is CASSLTSSGYNEQFF.

This chain connects TRBV29-1 to TRBJ2-7, with D perhaps matching TRBD2 (6 bases). V shed 3 bases and J shed 2 bases, with 8 bases lying between them. Germline loops: CDR1 SQVTM, CDR2 ANQGSEA. This CDR3 comprises 12 residues. CDR3 DNA: TGCAGCGTTGAGGGACTGACCTACGAGCAGTACTTC. Translation gives CSVEGLTYEQYF.

V usage is TRBV11-1 and J usage is TRBJ2-7, with a possible D match to TRBD1 (5 bases). CDR3 size: 14 residues. Trimming removed 3 bases at V and 2 bases at J, with 11 bases between. CDR1 and CDR2 (germline): SGHAT, FQDESV (reference sequence). The CDR3 here is CASSLQGSPYEQYF. The CDR3 nucleotides read TGTGCCAGCAGCTTGCAGGGATCGCCCTACGAGCAGTACTTC.

The chain couples TRBV15 to TRBJ1-1; 7 bases line up with TRBD1. V lost 1 base, J lost 5 bases, and 4 bases stayed unmatched. The CDR3 length is 14 residues. In germline, CDR1 is LNHNV, CDR2 YYDKDF (reference sequence). DNA of the CDR3: TGTGCCACCAGCAGAGTGACAGGGTGGACTGAAGCTTTCTTT. It is translated as CATSRVTGWTEAFF.

The CDR3 nucleotides are TGTGCCAGCAGACGCCCGACAGGGGGAGCCTACGAGCAGTACTTC. This gives the protein CASRRPTGGAYEQYF. The V and J genes are TRBV6-5 and TRBJ2-7; TRBD1 aligns across 9 bases. Germline CDR1 MNHEY, CDR2 SVGAGI. Unmatched junction bases numbered 8, after V lost 6 bases and J lost 2 bases. CDR3 length: 15 amino acids.

Turning to this clone: Relative to the germline gene, one junction end is altered; a read error may explain this. The V and J genes are TRBV2 and TRBJ2-7; 7 nucleotides match TRBD2. The CDR3 covers 14 residues. The germline gives CDR1 SNHLY, CDR2 FYNNEI. CDR3 residues: CASREGEGPYEQYF. The CDR3, as DNA: TGTGCCAGCAGGGAAGGGGAGGGACCCTACGAGCAGTACTTC.

The sample holds one count of this clone. The chain has TRBV6-5 and TRBJ1-2; weak D call: TRBD1 (5 bases). Trimming removed 4 bases at V and 2 bases at J, with 11 bases between. The CDR3 runs to 14 residues. The germline V gene has CDR1 MNHEY and CDR2 SVGAGI. The CDR3 spells CASSSGGRNYGYTF. CDR3 DNA: TGTGCCAGCAGTTCTGGGGGGAGGAACTATGGCTACACCTTC.

The rearrangement links TRBV30 to TRBJ1-1; tentatively, D is TRBD1 (6 bases). Trimming took off 0 bases at V and 5 bases at J, with 16 bases between the two ends. Per germline, CDR1 GTSNPN and CDR2 SVGIG (reference sequence). The CDR3 totals 15 residues. The CDR3 DNA sequence: TGTGCCTGGAGTGTAGGAGCAGGGGTAGGGACTGAAGCTTTCTTT. The encoded protein is CAWSVGAGVGTEAFF.

This clone turned up a few times. The V and J genes are TRBV10-1 and TRBJ2-7, with 10 bases aligning to TRBD1. The J segment lost 11 bases and the V segment lost 0 bases, leaving 4 bases of the junction unmatched. This CDR3 spans 13 amino acids. The V gene's germline CDR1 is WNHNN and CDR2 SYGVQD (reference sequence). CDR3 protein: CASSESGTGVEYF. CDR3 DNA sequence: TGCGCCAGCAGTGAGTCGGGGACAGGGGTCGAGTACTTC.

V gene TRBV30 combines with J gene TRBJ2-5; 10 nucleotides line up with TRBD2. This CDR3 is 15 amino acids long. V shed 4 bases and J 4 bases; nucleotides not matched to a gene: 9. The germline gives CDR1 GTSNPN, CDR2 SVGIG (reference sequence). This CDR3 reads CAWTRTSGTSETQYF. CDR3 sequence (DNA): TGTGCCTGGACTAGAACTAGCGGGACTTCAGAGACCCAGTACTTC.

The chain joins TRBV30 to TRBJ2-5, with a weak D call TRBD1 (6 bases). Germline assignment: CDR1 GTSNPN and CDR2 SVGIG (reference sequence). The CDR3 spans 12 residues. V was trimmed by 3 bases and J by 4 bases, leaving 9 bases between them. CDR3 in amino acids: CAWSLDRETQYF. CDR3 DNA sequence: TGTGCCTGGAGCCTGGACAGAGAGACCCAGTACTTC.